The 2 T cell receptor beta chains below were found in one sample sequenced in a study of metastatic and nonmetastatic thyroid tumors (TCRdb year 2020). None of the patients had been given any treatment before thyroid surgery. Library prep was done by PCR. Instrument used: Illumina HiSeq 4000. TCRdb took the public reads, trimmed them with fastp at Q25, ran MiXCR for clone calling and kept in-frame beta chains. Across this sample there are about 24,000 clones, with around 25% seen only once. Around 12% of the sample comes from the top ten. The sample consisted of tumor tissue. The receptor set was obtained from a male donor with papillary thyroid cancer or a benign thyroid nodule (not recorded which). Some clones in this sample may be carry-over from other donors' samples.

For this clone: This may be a read error, as it is one base from a much larger clone. Additional DNA sequences in this sample encode the identical CDR3. The chain recombines TRBV20-1 with TRBJ1-1; 7 nucleotides match TRBD1. The CDR3 totals 16 residues. Germline V lookup: CDR1 DFQATT, CDR2 SNEGSKA (reference sequence). This chain's CDR3 is CSARGTTGPWNTEAFF. Here the CDR3 DNA reads TGCAGTGCTAGAGGAACGACAGGGCCGTGGAACACCGAAGCTTTCTTT.

This clone was seen ten or more times. The chain combines TRBV5-4 with TRBJ2-3, with D hard to call. Germline V gene data show CDR1 as SGHNT and CDR2 as YYREEE (reference sequence). The CDR3 is made up of 13 amino acids. The ends were cut back, 2 bases at V and 3 bases at J, with 7 bases in the middle. The CDR3 DNA reads as TGTGCCAGCAGCTTTATAAGAACAGATACGCAGTATTTT. It translates to CASSFIRTDTQYF.